This T cell receptor (beta chain) was found in a study of identical twins. TCRdb re-called the 5' RACE reads with MiXCR, one entry per CDR3 protein. The table shows approximately 220,000 distinct CDR3 sequences, with roughly a tenth occurring only once. CDR1 DFQATT and CDR2 SNEGSKA come from the germline V gene (reference sequence). V was pared by 3 bases and J by 1 base, with 13 bases between. CDR3 length: 16 amino acids. Every donor was a healthy Caucasian. This clonotype was counted a few times. This clonotype was sampled from a young woman in good health. This chain uses TRBV20-1 with TRBJ2-6, with D possibly being TRBD2 (5 bases). The source material was memory (CD45RO+) T cells sorted from blood. CDR3 sequence: CSASARGISGANVLTF. The CDR3 DNA sequence: TGCAGTGCTAGTGCCCGAGGGATATCTGGGGCCAACGTCCTGACTTTC.